The clone carrying this T cell receptor (beta chain) has ten or more counts. Its antigen is not known. Under the authors' procedure: The distant-metastasis classifier for papillary thyroid cancer was built from CDR3 differences across clinicopathological groups. TCRdb reanalyzed the PCR reads via MiXCR. The V and J calls here are based on TCRdb, not the publication. The profile shows tens of thousands of clones, roughly an eighth of them singletons. The V end was cut by 5 bases, the J end by 4 bases, with 13 bases between. Germline loops: CDR1 SGHVS, CDR2 FNYEAQ. This CDR3 spans 14 amino acids. This record belongs to a study of metastatic and nonmetastatic thyroid tumors. Study overall: Repertoires of blood and of tissue (tumor or nodule) from malignant and benign thyroid patients were compared.

General study points: Patients with malignant thyroid tumors reportedly had significantly higher TCR beta diversity than those with benign nodules, in blood and tumor.

Nobody among the patients had been given any treatment before thyroid surgery. Sequencing was done on a sample of tumor tissue. The TCR comes from a female donor with papillary thyroid cancer or a benign thyroid nodule (not recorded which). Some clones in this sample may be carry-over from other donors' samples. The chain has TRBV7-6 and TRBJ2-3; D gene ambiguous. CDR3 amino acids: CASSPREVADTQYF. CDR3 nucleotides: TGTGCCAGCAGCCCGCGAGAGGTAGCAGATACGCAGTATTTT.